This T cell receptor beta chain is drawn from a study of T-cell memory formation after mild COVID-19. The TCR alpha and TCR beta cDNA libraries, bearing sample barcodes and UMIs, were generated by 5'RACE using constant-segment primers. TCRdb reanalysed the 5' RACE reads using MiXCR and keeps one entry per CDR3 protein. The sample lists 250,000 or so distinct CDR3 sequences; approximately 19% were seen once. With V trimmed by 7 bases and J by 5 bases, 8 bases remained unmatched. CDR3 length equals 14 residues. Germline values: CDR1 SGHRS, CDR2 YFSETQ. This clonotype was observed a few times. Its specificity is unknown. Findings of the study overall: CD4+ contracting clones were mainly CM and EM; CD8+ ones, EMRA. The appearance of some responding clones in pre-infection memory suggested that cross-reactive memory joined. Clones contracting over day 15 to 85 were CD4/CD8 balanced, with later expanders leaning CD4+.

The sequencing input was PBMCs or a T cell subset sorted from them (not recorded which). V usage is TRBV5-1 and J usage is TRBJ2-5; TRBD1 aligns across 10 bases. This TCR was recovered from a man aged 18 to 30 who had mild COVID-19 (a few samples of this study predate the infection). Cell type and time point are not known. CDR3 bases: TGCGCCAGCGGGACGACAGGGGGCGGCGAGACCCAGTACTTC. It codes for CASGTTGGGETQYF.